These T cell receptor beta chains were read from a single sample in a study of long-term antiretroviral therapy in people with HIV. The data were produced by immunoSEQ multiplex PCR, yet TCRdb's version contains in-frame clones alone and is incomplete. This table has over 30,000 clones, roughly nine tenths appearing once. Material: unsorted PBMCs, obtained 1.2 years after starting antiretroviral therapy. The receptors were sampled from a woman in her forties or fifties with HIV. Each CDR3 is given with its conserved first and last residue. Each record gives: V gene, D gene, J gene, clone size, CDR3 protein, CDR3 DNA. A D gene is named only where the DNA matches it firmly. Size values are once, few and many counts, or a class for expanded clones, and some rows have none.

>TRBV6-1|TRBD1|TRBJ1-5|.
CASSLNRGGNQPQHF
TGTGCCAGCAGTCTCAACAGGGGTGGCAATCAGCCCCAGCATTTT
>TRBV6-6|TRBD1|TRBJ1-2|.
CASNNRGGDYGYTF
TGTGCCAGCAACAACAGGGGAGGCGACTATGGCTACACCTTC
>TRBV6-1|.|TRBJ1-5|.
CASSELLVHQPQHF
TGTGCCAGCAGTGAACTACTGGTTCATCAGCCCCAGCATTTT
>TRBV6-1|.|TRBJ2-7|.
CASSESSGRTYEQYF
TGTGCCAGCAGTGAATCTTCTGGGCGGACCTACGAGCAGTACTTC
>TRBV2|.|TRBJ2-7|few
CASQFEGEQYF
TGTGCCAGCCAATTTGAAGGAGAGCAGTACTTC
>TRBV7-6|TRBD1|TRBJ2-1|.
CASMTGGYNEQFF
TGTGCCAGCATGACAGGGGGCTACAATGAGCAGTTCTTC
>TRBV10-1|.|TRBJ2-3|.
CASSDRDQGADTQYF
TGCGCCAGCAGTGATCGGGACCAGGGCGCAGATACGCAGTATTTT
>TRBV23-1|.|TRBJ1-2|.
CASSQSYGHQANYGYTF
TGCGCCAGCAGTCAATCGTACGGACACCAAGCTAACTATGGCTACACCTTC
>TRBV6-4|.|TRBJ1-4|.
CALPATNEKLFF
TGTGCTCTCCCTGCAACTAATGAAAAACTGTTTTTT
>TRBV7-6|.|TRBJ1-1|.
CASSLVGGVNTEAFF
TGTGCCAGCAGCTTAGTTGGGGGCGTGAACACTGAAGCTTTCTTT
>TRBV5-1|.|TRBJ1-1|.
CASSAFTQSNTEAFF
TGCGCCAGCAGCGCCTTCACACAGTCGAACACTGAAGCTTTCTTT
>TRBV30|.|TRBJ2-7|few
CAWRGTKYEQYF
TGTGCCTGGAGGGGGACAAAATACGAGCAGTACTTC
>TRBV10-3|.|TRBJ1-1|.
CAISVEAQRTEAFF
TGTGCCATCAGTGTTGAGGCCCAGCGCACTGAAGCTTTCTTT
>TRBV20-1|.|TRBJ2-3|.
CRDYYTQYF
TGCAGGGATTACTATACGCAGTATTTT
>TRBV11-2|TRBD1|TRBJ2-7|.
CASSRSGTEIQYF
TGTGCCAGCAGTCGATCCGGGACAGAAATTCAGTACTTC
>TRBV28|.|TRBJ2-7|few
CASSRIALSIYEQYF
TGTGCCAGCAGTCGCATAGCTCTCTCAATCTACGAGCAGTACTTC
>TRBV7-2|.|TRBJ1-1|.
CASSLQGNTEAFF
TGTGCCAGCAGCTTACAGGGGAACACTGAAGCTTTCTTT
>TRBV5-4|TRBD1|TRBJ1-4|once
CASSPSQGLTANEKLFF
TGTGCCAGCAGCCCCTCACAGGGGCTTACTGCTAATGAAAAACTGTTTTTT
>TRBV28|.|TRBJ1-2|.
CASSYGHPYGYTF
TGTGCCAGCAGCTATGGACACCCATATGGCTACACCTTC
>TRBV12-5|.|TRBJ1-1|.
CASGYQGTEAFF
TGTGCTAGTGGTTATCAGGGGACTGAAGCTTTCTTT
>TRBV14|.|TRBJ1-6|few
CASSGSFSPLHF
TGTGCCAGCAGCGGGAGTTTTTCACCCCTCCACTTT
>TRBV11-2|TRBD1|TRBJ2-7|.
CASSLSQGYEQYF
TGTGCCAGCAGCTTATCACAGGGGTACGAGCAGTACTTC
>TRBV11-3|.|TRBJ2-3|.
CASSLDLVQTQYF
TGTGCCAGCAGCTTAGATTTAGTTCAGACGCAGTATTTT
>TRBV15|TRBD1|TRBJ1-3|.
CATSRRGQGIGNTIYF
TGTGCCACCAGCAGGAGGGGACAGGGGATTGGAAACACCATATATTTT
>TRBV7-6|TRBD2|TRBJ2-3|.
CASSAATSGGHPSTDTQYF
TGTGCCAGCAGCGCCGCGACTAGCGGGGGCCATCCAAGCACAGATACGCAGTATTTT